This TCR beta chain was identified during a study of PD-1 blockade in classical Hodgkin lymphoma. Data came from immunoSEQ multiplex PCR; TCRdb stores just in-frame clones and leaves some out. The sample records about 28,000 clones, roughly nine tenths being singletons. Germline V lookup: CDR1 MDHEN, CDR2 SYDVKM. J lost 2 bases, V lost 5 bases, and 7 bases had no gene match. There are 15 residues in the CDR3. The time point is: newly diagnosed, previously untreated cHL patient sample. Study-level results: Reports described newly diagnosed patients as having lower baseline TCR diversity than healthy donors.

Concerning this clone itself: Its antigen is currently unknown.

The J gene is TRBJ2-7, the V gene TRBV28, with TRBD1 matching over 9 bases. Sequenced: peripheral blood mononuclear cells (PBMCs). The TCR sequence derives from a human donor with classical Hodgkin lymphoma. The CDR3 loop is CASSPPGQGTYEQYF. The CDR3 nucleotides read TGTGCCAGCAGTCCCCCGGGACAGGGTACCTACGAGCAGTACTTC.